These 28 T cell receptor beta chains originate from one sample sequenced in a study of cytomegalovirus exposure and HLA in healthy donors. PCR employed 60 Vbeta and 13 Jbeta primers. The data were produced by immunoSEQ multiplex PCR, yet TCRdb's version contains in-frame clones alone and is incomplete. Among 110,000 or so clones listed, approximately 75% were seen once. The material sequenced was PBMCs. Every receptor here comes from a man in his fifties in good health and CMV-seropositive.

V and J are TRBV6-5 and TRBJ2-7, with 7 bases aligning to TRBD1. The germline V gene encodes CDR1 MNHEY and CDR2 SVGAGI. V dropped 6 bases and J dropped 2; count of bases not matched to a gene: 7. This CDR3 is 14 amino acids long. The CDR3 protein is CASRDTGTAYEQYF. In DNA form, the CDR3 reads TGTGCCAGCAGGGACACCGGGACAGCCTACGAGCAGTACTTC.

CDR3: CASGSGELKDGELFF. In nucleotides, the CDR3 is TGTGCCAGCGGAAGCGGGGAGTTAAAGGACGGGGAGCTGTTTTTT. This rearrangement joins TRBV25-1 to TRBJ2-2; 7 bases agree with TRBD2. J lost 7 bases, V lost 8 bases, and 13 bases had no gene match. Germline CDR1 reads MGHDK; CDR2 reads SYGVNS. The CDR3 consists of 15 residues.

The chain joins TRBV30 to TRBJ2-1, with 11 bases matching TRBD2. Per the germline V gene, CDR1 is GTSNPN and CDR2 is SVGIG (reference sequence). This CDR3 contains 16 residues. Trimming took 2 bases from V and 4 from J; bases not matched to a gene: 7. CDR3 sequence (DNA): TGTGCCTGGAGTACACTTGGGACTAGCGGATACAATGAGCAGTTCTTC. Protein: CAWSTLGTSGYNEQFF.

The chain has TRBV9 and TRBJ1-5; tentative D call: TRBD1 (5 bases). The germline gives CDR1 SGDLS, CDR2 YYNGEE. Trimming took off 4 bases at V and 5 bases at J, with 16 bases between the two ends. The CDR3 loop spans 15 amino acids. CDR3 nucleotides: TGTGCCAGCAGCCCCCAGGAAGGGGCTGATCAGCCCCAGCATTTT. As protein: CASSPQEGADQPQHF. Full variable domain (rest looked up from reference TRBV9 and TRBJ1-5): DSGVTQTPKHLITATGQRVTLRCSPRSGDLSVYWYQQSLDQGLQFLIQYYNGEERAKGNILERFSAQQFPDLHSELNLSSLELGDSALYFCASSPQEGADQPQHFGDGTRLSIL.

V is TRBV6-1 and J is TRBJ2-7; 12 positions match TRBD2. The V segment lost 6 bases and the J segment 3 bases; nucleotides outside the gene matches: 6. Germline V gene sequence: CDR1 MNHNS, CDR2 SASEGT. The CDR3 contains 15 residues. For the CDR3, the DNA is TGTGCCAGCAGCCTAGGACTAGCGGGGATCTACGAGCAGTACTTC. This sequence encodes CASSLGLAGIYEQYF.

CDR3 bases: TGTGCCAGCAGCCGCGATAACACCGGGGAGCTGTTTTTT. It yields the protein CASSRDNTGELFF. The chain couples TRBV5-4 to TRBJ2-2; D gene uncertain. V lost 4 bases and J 2 bases, leaving 6 bases between the germline ends. The CDR3 has 13 residues. Germline V CDR1 and CDR2: SGHNT, YYREEE (reference sequence).

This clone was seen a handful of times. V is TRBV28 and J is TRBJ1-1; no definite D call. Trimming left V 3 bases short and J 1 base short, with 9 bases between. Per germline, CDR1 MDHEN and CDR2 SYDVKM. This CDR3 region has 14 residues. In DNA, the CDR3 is TGTGCCAGCAGTTTGACGCCAGGGAACACTGAAGCTTTCTTT. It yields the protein CASSLTPGNTEAFF.

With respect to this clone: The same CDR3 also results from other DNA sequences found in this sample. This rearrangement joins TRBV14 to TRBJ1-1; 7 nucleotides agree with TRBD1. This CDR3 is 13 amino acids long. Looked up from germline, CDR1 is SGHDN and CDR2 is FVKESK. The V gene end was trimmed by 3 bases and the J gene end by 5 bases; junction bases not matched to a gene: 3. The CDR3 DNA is TGTGCCAGCAGCCAGGGGACAGATACTGAAGCTTTCTTT. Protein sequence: CASSQGTDTEAFF.

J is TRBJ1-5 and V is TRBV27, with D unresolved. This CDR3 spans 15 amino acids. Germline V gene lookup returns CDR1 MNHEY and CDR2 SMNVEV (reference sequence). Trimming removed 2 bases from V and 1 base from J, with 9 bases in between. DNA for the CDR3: TGTGCCAGCAGTTTAAATGGCCGAAGCAATCAGCCCCAGCATTTT. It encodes CASSLNGRSNQPQHF.

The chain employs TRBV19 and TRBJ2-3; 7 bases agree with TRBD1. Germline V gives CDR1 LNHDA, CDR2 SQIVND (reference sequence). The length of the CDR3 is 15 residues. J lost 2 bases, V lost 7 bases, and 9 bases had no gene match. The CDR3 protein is CASTAGTDPTDTQYF. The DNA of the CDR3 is TGTGCCAGTACCGCAGGGACAGACCCCACAGATACGCAGTATTTT.

For the CDR3, the DNA is TGTGCCAGCTCATCATCCATGGGACTAGCGGGAGGGCCCAACGAGCAGTACTTC. Translating it yields CASSSSMGLAGGPNEQYF. The gene calls are TRBV18 and TRBJ2-7; 16 bases match TRBD2. Germline CDR1 and CDR2: KGHSH and LQKENI. The CDR3 sequence is 18 residues long. V shed 5 bases and J 5 bases; nucleotides not matched to a gene: 12.

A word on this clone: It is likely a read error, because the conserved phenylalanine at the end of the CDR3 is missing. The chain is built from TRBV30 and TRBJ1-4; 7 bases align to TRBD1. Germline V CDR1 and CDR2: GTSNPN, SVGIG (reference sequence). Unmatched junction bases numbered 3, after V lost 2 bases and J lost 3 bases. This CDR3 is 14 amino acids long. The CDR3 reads CAWSKTGSNEKLFL. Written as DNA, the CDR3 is TGTGCCTGGAGTAAGACAGGGTCTAATGAAAAACTGTTTCTT.

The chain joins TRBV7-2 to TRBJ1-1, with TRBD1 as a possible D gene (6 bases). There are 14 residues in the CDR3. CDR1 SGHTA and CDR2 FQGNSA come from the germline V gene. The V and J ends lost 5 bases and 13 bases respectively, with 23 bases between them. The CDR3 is CASSRGRTVERGFF. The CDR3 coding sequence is TGTGCCAGCAGCCGTGGTAGGACAGTTGAGAGAGGTTTCTTT. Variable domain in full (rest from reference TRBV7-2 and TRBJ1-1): GAGVSQSPSNKVTEKGKDVELRCDPISGHTALYWYRQSLGQGLEFLIYFQGNSAPDKSGLPSDRFSAERTGGSVSTLTIQRTQQEDSAVYLCASSRGRTVERGFFGQGTRLTVV.

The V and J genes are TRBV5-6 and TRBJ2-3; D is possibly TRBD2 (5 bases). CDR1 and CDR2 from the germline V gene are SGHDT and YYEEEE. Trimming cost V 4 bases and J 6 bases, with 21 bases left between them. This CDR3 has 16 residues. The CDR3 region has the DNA TGTGCCAGCAGCCTGACGGGATCCTCGCGCATCGATACGCAGTATTTT. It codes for CASSLTGSSRIDTQYF.

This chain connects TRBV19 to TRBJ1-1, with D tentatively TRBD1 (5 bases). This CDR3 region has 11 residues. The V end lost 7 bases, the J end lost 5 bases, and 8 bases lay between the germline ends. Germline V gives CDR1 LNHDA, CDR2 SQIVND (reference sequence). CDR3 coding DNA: TGTGCCAGTATTAGGGGAACTGAAGCTTTCTTT. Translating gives CASIRGTEAFF.

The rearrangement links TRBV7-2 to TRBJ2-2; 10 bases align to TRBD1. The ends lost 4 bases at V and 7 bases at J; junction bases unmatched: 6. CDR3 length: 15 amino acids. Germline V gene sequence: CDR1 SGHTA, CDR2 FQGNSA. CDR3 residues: CASSSRQGAGGELFF. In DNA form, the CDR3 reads TGTGCCAGCAGCTCCCGACAGGGGGCTGGCGGGGAGCTGTTTTTT.

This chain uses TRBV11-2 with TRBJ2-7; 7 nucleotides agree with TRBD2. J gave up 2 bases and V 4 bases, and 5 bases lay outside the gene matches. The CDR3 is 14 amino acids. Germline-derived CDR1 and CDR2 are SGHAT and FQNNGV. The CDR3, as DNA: TGTGCCAGCAGCTCATTCAGCGGGACCTACGAGCAGTACTTC. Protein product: CASSSFSGTYEQYF.

This CDR3 is CASSPRDRRYEQYF. As DNA, the CDR3 is TGTGCCAGCAGCCCTCGGGACAGGAGGTACGAGCAGTACTTC. The genes are TRBV7-8 and TRBJ2-7, with TRBD1 identical over 8 bases. This CDR3 is built from 14 residues. The J segment lost 4 bases and the V segment lost 5 bases, leaving 7 bases of the junction unmatched. Per germline, CDR1 SGHVS and CDR2 FQNEAQ.

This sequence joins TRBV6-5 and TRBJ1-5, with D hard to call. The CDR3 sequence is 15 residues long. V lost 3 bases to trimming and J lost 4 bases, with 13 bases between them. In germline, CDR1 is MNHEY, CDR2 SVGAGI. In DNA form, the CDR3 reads TGTGCCAGCAGTTATGACACGACCGGTAATCAGCCCCAGCATTTT. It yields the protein CASSYDTTGNQPQHF.

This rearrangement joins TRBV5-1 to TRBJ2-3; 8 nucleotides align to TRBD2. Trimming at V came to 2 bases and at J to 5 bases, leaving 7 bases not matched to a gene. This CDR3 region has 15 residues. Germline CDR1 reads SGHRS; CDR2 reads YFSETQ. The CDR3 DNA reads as TGCGCCAGCAGCTTTTCCGGGGGGGCGGGAGATACGCAGTATTTT. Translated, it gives CASSFSGGAGDTQYF.

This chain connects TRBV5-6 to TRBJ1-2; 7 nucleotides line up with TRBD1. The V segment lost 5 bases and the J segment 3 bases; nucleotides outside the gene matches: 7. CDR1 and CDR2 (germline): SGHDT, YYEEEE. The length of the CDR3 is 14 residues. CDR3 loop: CASRALDRDYGYTF. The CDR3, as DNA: TGTGCCAGCAGAGCTTTAGACAGGGACTATGGCTACACCTTC.

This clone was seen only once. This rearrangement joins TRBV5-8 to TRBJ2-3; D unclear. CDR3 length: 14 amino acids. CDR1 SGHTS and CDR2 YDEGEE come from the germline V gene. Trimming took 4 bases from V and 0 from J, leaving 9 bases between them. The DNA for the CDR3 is TGTGCCAGCAGCACGCAACTTAGCACAGATACGCAGTATTTT. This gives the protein CASSTQLSTDTQYF.

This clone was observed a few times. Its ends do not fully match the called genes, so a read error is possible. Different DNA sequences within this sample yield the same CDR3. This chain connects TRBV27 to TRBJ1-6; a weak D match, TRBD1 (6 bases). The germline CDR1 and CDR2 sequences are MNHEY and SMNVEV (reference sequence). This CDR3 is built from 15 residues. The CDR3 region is CASSGQRLGNSPLHF. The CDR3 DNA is TGTGCCAGCAGTGGACAGCGCCTTGGGAATTCCCCCCTCCACTTT.

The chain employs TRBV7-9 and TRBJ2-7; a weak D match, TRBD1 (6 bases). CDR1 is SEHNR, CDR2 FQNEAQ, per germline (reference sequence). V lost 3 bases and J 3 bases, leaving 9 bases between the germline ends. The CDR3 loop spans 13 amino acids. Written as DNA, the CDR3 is TGTGCCAGCAGCTTGACAGGCGACTACGAGCAGTACTTC. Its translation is CASSLTGDYEQYF.

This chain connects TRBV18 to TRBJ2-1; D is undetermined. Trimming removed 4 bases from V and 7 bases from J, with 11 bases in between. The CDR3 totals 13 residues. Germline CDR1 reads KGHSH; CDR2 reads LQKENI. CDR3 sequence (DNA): TGTGCCAGCTCACGGAGCCAGACTAATGAGCAGTTCTTC. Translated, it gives CASSRSQTNEQFF.

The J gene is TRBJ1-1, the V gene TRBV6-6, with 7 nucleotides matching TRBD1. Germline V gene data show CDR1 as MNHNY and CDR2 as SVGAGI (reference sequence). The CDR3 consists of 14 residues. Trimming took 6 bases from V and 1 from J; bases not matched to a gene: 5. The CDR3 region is CASSLGDRNTEAFF. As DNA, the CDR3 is TGTGCCAGCAGCCTGGGGGACAGGAACACTGAAGCTTTCTTT.

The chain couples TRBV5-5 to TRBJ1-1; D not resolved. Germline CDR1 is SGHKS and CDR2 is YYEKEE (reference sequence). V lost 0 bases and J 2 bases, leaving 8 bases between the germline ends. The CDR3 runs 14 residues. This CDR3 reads CASSLVPGNTEAFF. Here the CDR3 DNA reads TGTGCCAGCAGCTTGGTTCCGGGTAACACTGAAGCTTTCTTT.

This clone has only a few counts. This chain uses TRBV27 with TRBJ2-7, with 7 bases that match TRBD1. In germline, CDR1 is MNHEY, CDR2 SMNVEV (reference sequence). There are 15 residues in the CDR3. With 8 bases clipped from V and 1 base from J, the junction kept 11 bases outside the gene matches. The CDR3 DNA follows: TGTGCCAGCGGGCCCCGGGGCAGGGGGTCCTACGAGCAGTACTTC. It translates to CASGPRGRGSYEQYF.